The 13 T cell receptor beta chains in this list originate from one sample, sequenced in a study of OX40 agonist ivuxolimab in advanced cancers. Assay used: immunoSEQ multiplex PCR; TCRdb lists only in-frame clones, some missing. The repertoire consists of roughly 38,000 clones, with more than 70% occurring once and the leading ten covering around 0.6%. The specimen comprised CD4+ or CD8+ T cells sorted from blood, sampled in a trial of the OX40 agonist ivuxolimab. The origin of the receptors is an adult with an advanced solid tumor such as melanoma, head and neck, liver or kidney cancer.

V and J are TRBV14 and TRBJ1-3, with TRBD1 as a possible D gene (5 bases). Germline values: CDR1 SGHDN, CDR2 FVKESK. This CDR3 is 15 amino acids long. V gave up 3 bases and J gave up 0 bases, with 9 bases separating them. In nucleotides, the CDR3 is TGTGCCAGCAGCCAGGCAGGGCGCTCTGGAAACACCATATATTTT. Protein product: CASSQAGRSGNTIYF.

J is TRBJ2-7 and V is TRBV6-1; possible D gene TRBD2, 6 bases. From germline, CDR1 is MNHNS and CDR2 SASEGT. Trimming pared 4 bases from V and 2 bases from J, leaving 12 bases between. The CDR3 extends over 14 amino acids. This CDR3 reads CASSVGGLAYEQYF. For the CDR3, the DNA is TGTGCCAGCAGTGTGGGGGGTTTAGCCTACGAGCAGTACTTC.

This clone was recorded a few times. CDR3 loop: CASSGGGSKAETQYF. CDR3 bases: TGTGCCAGCAGCGGAGGGGGTAGCAAAGCAGAGACCCAGTACTTC. The J gene is TRBJ2-5, the V gene TRBV5-4, with D perhaps matching TRBD1 or TRBD2 (6 bases each). The CDR3 has 15 residues. The V end was cut by 4 bases, the J end by 4 bases, with 17 bases between. Germline V gene sequence: CDR1 SGHNT, CDR2 YYREEE (reference sequence).

This chain links TRBV4-1 with TRBJ1-6; D is ambiguous. Per germline, CDR1 MGHRA and CDR2 YSYEKL. The CDR3 spans 14 residues. Trimming stripped 0 bases from V and 16 bases from J, with 16 bases between. This CDR3 reads CASSQDQVAWRLHF. CDR3 sequence (DNA): TGCGCCAGCAGCCAAGATCAGGTGGCCTGGAGACTCCACTTT.

The chain couples TRBV6-1 to TRBJ1-5, with D maybe TRBD1 (5 bases). This CDR3 is 15 amino acids long. Germline CDR1 and CDR2: MNHNS and SASEGT. V was trimmed by 6 bases and J by 2 bases, leaving 14 bases between them. The CDR3: CASSSGVGGNQPQHF. The CDR3 region has the DNA TGTGCCAGCAGCTCGGGGGTGGGTGGCAATCAGCCCCAGCATTTT.

The chain combines TRBV14 with TRBJ1-1; 7 bases agree with TRBD1. J lost 0 bases, V lost 3 bases, and 7 bases had no gene match. This CDR3 comprises 16 residues. CDR1 SGHDN and CDR2 FVKESK come from the germline V gene. The CDR3 is CASSQTGQSLNTEAFF. The CDR3, as DNA: TGTGCCAGCAGCCAGACGGGACAGTCTTTGAACACTGAAGCTTTCTTT.

This clone was picked up one time. The DNA of the CDR3 is TGTGCCAGCAGCGTAGATTCGAGGGCAGCCCGACCCCTCCACTTT. Translating it yields CASSVDSRAARPLHF. The chain recombines TRBV9 with TRBJ1-6; D is uncertain. Germline V lookup: CDR1 SGDLS, CDR2 YYNGEE. V dropped 0 bases and J dropped 12 bases, with 16 bases sitting between them. CDR3 length equals 15 residues. The whole variable domain, remainder taken from reference TRBV9 and TRBJ1-6, is DSGVTQTPKHLITATGQRVTLRCSPRSGDLSVYWYQQSLDQGLQFLIQYYNGEERAKGNILERFSAQQFPDLHSELNLSSLELGDSALYFCASSVDSRAARPLHFGNGTRLTVT.

The rearrangement joins TRBV21-1 to TRBJ2-5; the table gives TRBD2 as D, unverified against the DNA. TRBV21-1 is tagged as a pseudogene. There are 16 residues in the CDR3. CDR3 region: CASNPSSTSVQETQYF. DNA of the CDR3: TGTGCCAGCAACCCATCCTCGACTAGCGTCCAAGAGACCCAGTACTTC.

This chain connects TRBV30 to TRBJ1-5; D remains unclear. V was clipped by 5 bases and J by 6 bases, with 14 bases between them. The CDR3 has 13 residues. The germline CDR1 and CDR2 sequences are GTSNPN and SVGIG (reference sequence). CDR3 loop: CAWAGTTGQPQHF. DNA for the CDR3: TGTGCCTGGGCGGGCACAACGGGTCAGCCCCAGCATTTT.

The V and J genes are TRBV5-1 and TRBJ1-3; 7 bases are shared with TRBD1. V gave up 7 bases and J gave up 4 bases; unmatched junction bases: 8. The germline V gene encodes CDR1 SGHRS and CDR2 YFSETQ. This CDR3 contains 14 residues. The CDR3 is CASGKGASGNTIYF. The CDR3 bases are TGCGCCAGCGGGAAGGGGGCCTCGGGAAACACCATATATTTT.

This chain links TRBV7-9 with TRBJ1-6; D not resolved. Trimming removed 1 base from V and 6 bases from J, with 4 bases in between. CDR3 size: 13 residues. CDR1 is SEHNR, CDR2 FQNEAQ, per germline (reference sequence). This CDR3 is CASSLDINSPLHF. The CDR3, as DNA: TGTGCCAGCAGCTTAGATATTAATTCACCCCTCCACTTT.

The chain couples TRBV7-2 to TRBJ1-2; 7 bases map to TRBD1. Germline loops: CDR1 SGHTA, CDR2 FQGNSA. V shed 5 bases and J 4 bases; nucleotides not matched to a gene: 7. The CDR3 is 14 residues long. The CDR3 here is CASSLQGPVYGYTF. In DNA form, the CDR3 reads TGTGCCAGCAGCCTACAGGGGCCCGTCTATGGCTACACCTTC.

The J gene is TRBJ2-5, the V gene TRBV11-3, with 7 bases fitting TRBD1. The J segment lost 0 bases and the V segment lost 5 bases, leaving 6 bases of the junction unmatched. The CDR3 contains 15 residues. Germline V gives CDR1 SGHNT, CDR2 YENEEA. The CDR3: CASSNRGSYQETQYF. The CDR3 DNA is TGTGCCAGCAGCAACAGGGGTTCCTACCAAGAGACCCAGTACTTC.